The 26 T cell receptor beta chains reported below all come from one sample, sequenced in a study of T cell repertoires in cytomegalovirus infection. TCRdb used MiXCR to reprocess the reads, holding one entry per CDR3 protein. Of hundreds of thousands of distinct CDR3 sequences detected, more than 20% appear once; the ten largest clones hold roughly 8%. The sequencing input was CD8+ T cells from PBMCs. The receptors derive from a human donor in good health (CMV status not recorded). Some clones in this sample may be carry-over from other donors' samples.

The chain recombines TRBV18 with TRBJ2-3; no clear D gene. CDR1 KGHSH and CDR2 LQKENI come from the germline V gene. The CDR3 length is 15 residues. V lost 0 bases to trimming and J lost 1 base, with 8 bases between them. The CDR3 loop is CASSPPIMGTDTQYF. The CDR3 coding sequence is TGTGCCAGCTCACCACCCATTATGGGCACAGATACGCAGTATTTT.

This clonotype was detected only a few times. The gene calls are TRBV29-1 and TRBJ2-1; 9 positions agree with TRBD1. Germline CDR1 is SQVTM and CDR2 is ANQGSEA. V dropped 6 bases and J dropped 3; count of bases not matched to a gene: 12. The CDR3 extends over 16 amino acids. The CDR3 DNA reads TGCAGCGTACATACCGCGGGACAGGGTCTCTACAATGAGCAGTTCTTC. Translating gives CSVHTAGQGLYNEQFF.

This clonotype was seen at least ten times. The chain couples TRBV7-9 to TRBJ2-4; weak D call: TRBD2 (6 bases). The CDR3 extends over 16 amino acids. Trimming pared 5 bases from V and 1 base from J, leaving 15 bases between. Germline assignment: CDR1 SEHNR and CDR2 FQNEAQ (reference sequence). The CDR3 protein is CASSPRAGQAKNIQYF. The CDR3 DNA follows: TGTGCCAGCAGCCCTAGGGCGGGGCAGGCCAAAAACATTCAGTACTTC.

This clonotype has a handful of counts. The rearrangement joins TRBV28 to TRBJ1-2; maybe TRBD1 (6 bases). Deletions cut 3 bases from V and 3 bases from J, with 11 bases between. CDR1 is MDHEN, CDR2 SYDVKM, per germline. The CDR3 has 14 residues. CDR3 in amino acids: CASSFGQSYYGYTF. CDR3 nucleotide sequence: TGTGCCAGCAGTTTCGGACAGAGTTACTATGGCTACACCTTC.

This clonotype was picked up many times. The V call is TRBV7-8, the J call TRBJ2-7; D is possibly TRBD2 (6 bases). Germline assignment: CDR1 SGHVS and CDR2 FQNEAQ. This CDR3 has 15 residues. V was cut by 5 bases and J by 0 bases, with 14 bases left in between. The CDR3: CASSPAPGGSYEQYV. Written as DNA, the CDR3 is TGTGCCAGCAGCCCGGCGCCCGGGGGCTCCTACGAGCAGTACGTC.

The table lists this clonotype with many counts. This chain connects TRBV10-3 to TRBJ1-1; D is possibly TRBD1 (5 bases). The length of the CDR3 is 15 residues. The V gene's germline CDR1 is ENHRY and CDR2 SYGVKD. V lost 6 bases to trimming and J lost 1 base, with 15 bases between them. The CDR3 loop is CAISYKLGENTEAFF. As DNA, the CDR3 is TGTGCCATCAGCTATAAACTGGGGGAGAACACTGAAGCTTTCTTT.

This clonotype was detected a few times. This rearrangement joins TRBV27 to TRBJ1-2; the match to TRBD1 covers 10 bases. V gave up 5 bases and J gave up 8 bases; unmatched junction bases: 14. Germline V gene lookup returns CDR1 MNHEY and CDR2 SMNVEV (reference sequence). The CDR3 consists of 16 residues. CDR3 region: CASSPLIGQGVGGYTF. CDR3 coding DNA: TGTGCCAGCAGTCCCCTGATCGGACAGGGGGTCGGAGGCTACACCTTC.

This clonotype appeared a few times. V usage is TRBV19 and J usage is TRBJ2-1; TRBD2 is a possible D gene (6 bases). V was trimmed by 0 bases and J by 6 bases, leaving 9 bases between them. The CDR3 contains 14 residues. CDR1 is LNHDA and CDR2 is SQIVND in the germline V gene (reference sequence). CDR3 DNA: TGTGCCAGTAGTATAGATCTCGGGGGCAATGAGCAGTTCTTC. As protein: CASSIDLGGNEQFF.

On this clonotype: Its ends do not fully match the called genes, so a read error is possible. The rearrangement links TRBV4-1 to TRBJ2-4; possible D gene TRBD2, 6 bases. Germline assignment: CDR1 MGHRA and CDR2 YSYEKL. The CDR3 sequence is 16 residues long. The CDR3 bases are TGTGCCAGCAGCTCGGAAACGGGGAGACTAGATAACATTCAGTACTTC. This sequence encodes CASSSETGRLDNIQYF.

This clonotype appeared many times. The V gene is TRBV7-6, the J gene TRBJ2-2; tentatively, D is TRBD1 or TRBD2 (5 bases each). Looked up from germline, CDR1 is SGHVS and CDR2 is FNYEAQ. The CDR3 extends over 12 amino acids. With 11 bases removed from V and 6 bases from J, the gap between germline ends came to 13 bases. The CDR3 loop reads CAGIRGPGELFF. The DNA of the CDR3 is TGTGCCGGTATTCGGGGCCCCGGGGAGCTGTTTTTT.

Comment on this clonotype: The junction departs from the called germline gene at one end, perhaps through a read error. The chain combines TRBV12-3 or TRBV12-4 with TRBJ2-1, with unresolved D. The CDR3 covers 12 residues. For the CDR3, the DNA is TGTGCCGGCAGTTTAATAGAAGATGAGCAGTTCTTC. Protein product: CAGSLIEDEQFF.

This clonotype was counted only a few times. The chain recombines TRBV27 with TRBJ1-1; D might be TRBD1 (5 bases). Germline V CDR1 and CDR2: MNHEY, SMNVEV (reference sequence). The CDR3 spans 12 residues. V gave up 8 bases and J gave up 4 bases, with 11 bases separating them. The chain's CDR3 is CASGSGFTEAFF. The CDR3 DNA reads TGTGCCAGCGGTTCAGGGTTCACTGAAGCTTTCTTT.

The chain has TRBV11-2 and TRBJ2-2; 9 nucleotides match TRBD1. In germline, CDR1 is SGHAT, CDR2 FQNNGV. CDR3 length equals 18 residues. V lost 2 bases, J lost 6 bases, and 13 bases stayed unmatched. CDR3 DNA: TGTGCCAGCAGCTTATCATTAGGACAGGGGCAAAATTCCGGGGAGCTGTTTTTT. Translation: CASSLSLGQGQNSGELFF.

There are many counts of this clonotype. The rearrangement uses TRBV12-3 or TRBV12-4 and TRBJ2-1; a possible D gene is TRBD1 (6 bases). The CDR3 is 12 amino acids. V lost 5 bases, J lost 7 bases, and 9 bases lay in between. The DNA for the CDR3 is TGTGCCAGCAGTACAGGGCGGAATGAGCAGTTCTTC. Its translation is CASSTGRNEQFF.

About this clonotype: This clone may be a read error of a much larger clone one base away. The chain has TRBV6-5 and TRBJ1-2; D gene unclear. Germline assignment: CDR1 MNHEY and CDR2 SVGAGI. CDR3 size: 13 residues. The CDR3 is CVSTPGEAYGYTF. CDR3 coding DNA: TGTGTCAGTACCCCCGGGGAAGCCTATGGCTACACCTTC.

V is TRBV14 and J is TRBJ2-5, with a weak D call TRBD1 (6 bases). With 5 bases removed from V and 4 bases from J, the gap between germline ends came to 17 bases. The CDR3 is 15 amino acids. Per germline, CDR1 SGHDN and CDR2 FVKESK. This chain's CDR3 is CASSIRMGAAETQYF. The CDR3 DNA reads TGTGCCAGCAGCATAAGGATGGGGGCTGCAGAGACCCAGTACTTC.

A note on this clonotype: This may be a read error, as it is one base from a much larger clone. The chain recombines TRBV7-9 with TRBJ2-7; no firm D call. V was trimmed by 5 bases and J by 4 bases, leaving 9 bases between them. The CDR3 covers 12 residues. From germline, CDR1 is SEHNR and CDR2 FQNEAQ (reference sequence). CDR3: CASSVPTYEQYF. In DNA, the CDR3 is TGTGCCAGCAGCGTACCGACGTACGAGCAGTACTTC. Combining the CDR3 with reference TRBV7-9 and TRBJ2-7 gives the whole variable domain DTGVSQNPRHKITKRGQNVTFRCDPISEHNRLYWYRQTLGQGPEFLTYFQNEAQLEKSRLLSDRFSAERPKGSFSTLEIQRTEQGDSAMYLCASSVPTYEQYFGPGTRLTVT.

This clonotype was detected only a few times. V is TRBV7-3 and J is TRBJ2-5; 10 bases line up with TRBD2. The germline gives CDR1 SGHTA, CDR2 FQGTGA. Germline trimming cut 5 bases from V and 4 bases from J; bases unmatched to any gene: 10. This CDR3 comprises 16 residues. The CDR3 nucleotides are TGTGCCAGCAGCCCCGGGACTAGCGAGGCCCCAGAGACCCAGTACTTC. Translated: CASSPGTSEAPETQYF. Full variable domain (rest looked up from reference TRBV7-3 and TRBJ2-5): GAGVSQTPSNKVTEKGKYVELRCDPISGHTALYWYRQSLGQGPEFLIYFQGTGAADDSGLPNDRFFAVRPEGSVSTLKIQRTERGDSAVYLCASSPGTSEAPETQYFGPGTRLLVL.

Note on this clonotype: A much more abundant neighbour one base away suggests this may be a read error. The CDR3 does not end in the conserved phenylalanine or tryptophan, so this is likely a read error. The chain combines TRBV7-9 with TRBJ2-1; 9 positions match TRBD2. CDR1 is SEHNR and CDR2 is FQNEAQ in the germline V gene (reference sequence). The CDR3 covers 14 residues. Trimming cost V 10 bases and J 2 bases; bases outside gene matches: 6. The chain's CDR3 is CAIPGGGAYNEQFS. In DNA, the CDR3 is TGTGCCATCCCCGGCGGGGGGGCCTACAATGAGCAGTTCTCC.

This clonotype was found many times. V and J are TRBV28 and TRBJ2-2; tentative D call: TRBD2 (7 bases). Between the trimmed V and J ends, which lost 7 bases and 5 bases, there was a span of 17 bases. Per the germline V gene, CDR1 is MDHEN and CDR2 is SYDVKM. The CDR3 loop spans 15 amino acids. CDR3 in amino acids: CASKPSGGATGELFF. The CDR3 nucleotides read TGTGCCAGCAAGCCGAGTGGGGGGGCGACCGGGGAGCTGTTTTTT.

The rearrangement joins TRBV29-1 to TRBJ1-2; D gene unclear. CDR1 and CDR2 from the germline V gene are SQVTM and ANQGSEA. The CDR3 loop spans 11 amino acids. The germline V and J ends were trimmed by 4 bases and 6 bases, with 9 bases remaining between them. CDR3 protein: CSVVGRNGYTF. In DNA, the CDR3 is TGCAGCGTTGTCGGGCGGAATGGCTACACCTTC.

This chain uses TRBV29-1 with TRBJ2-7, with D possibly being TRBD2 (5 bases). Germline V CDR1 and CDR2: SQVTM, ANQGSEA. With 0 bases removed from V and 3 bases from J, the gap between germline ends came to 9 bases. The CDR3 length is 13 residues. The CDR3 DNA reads TGCAGCGTTGAAGATAGCGTAGACTACGAGCAGTACTTC. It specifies CSVEDSVDYEQYF.

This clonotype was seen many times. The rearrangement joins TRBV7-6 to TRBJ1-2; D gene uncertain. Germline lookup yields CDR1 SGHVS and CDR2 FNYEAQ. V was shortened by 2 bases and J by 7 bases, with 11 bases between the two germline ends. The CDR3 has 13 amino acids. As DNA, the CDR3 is TGTGCCAGCAGCTTAACCCCAGAGTCTGGCTACACCTTC. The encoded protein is CASSLTPESGYTF.

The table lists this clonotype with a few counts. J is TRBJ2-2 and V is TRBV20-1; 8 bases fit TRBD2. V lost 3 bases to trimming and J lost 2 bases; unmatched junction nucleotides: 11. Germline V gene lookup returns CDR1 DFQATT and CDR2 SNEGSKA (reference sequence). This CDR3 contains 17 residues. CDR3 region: CSARLPTSVINTGELFF. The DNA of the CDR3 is TGCAGTGCTAGGCTCCCGACTAGCGTGATTAACACCGGGGAGCTGTTTTTT.

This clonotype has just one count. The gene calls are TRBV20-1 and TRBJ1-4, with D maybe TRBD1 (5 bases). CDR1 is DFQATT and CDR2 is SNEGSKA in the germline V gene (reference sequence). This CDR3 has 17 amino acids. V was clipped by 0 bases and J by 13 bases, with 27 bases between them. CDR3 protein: CSARDRTPNTRSSSLFF. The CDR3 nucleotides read TGCAGTGCTAGAGACAGGACACCGAATACCAGAAGCAGCTCACTGTTTTTT.

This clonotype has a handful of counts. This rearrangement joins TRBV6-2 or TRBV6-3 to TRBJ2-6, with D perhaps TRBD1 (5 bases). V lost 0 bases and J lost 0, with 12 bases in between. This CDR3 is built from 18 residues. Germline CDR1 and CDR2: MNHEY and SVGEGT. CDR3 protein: CASSYSARDFSGANVLTF. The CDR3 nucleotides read TGTGCCAGCAGTTACTCAGCCAGGGATTTCTCTGGGGCCAACGTCCTGACTTTC.